These 29 T cell receptor beta chains were sequenced from one sample in a study of CD8 T cells in Susac syndrome. Random-hexamer reverse transcription was applied to about 0.45 to 1 ug RNA. TCRdb analysed the immunoSEQ multiplex PCR reads with MiXCR anew, one entry per CDR3 protein. The sample holds roughly 130,000 distinct CDR3 sequences, about 96% seen once. The specimen was CD4+ T cells from PBMCs. These receptors came from a human donor in good health.

V and J are TRBV5-1 and TRBJ2-7, with D unclear. The germline V gene encodes CDR1 SGHRS and CDR2 YFSETQ. This CDR3 comprises 14 residues. The V and J ends lost 4 bases and 3 bases respectively, with 14 bases between them. The CDR3 loop is CASSPPSRGYEQYF. The CDR3 bases are TGCGCCAGCAGCCCTCCTTCCCGTGGCTACGAGCAGTACTTC.

The chain combines TRBV6-6 with TRBJ2-3; weak D call: TRBD2 (5 bases). CDR1 and CDR2 from the germline V gene are MNHNY and SVGAGI (reference sequence). This CDR3 comprises 16 residues. Deletions cut 2 bases from V and 5 bases from J, with 17 bases between. CDR3 residues: CASSYDSVGDGDTQYF. Here the CDR3 DNA reads TGTGCCAGCAGTTACGATAGCGTTGGAGATGGAGATACGCAGTATTTT.

This clonotype was found once. The chain joins TRBV12-3 or TRBV12-4 to TRBJ2-3; tentatively, D is TRBD1 or TRBD2 (6 bases each). V lost 7 bases, J lost 5 bases, and 16 bases lay in between. The CDR3 covers 14 residues. CDR3 DNA sequence: TGTGCCAGCATGAGGGGGGAATACCTAGATACGCAGTATTTT. Translating gives CASMRGEYLDTQYF.

This chain links TRBV12-3 or TRBV12-4 with TRBJ2-7; 12 bases fit TRBD2. The junction had 6 bases not matched to a gene; V was cut back by 8 bases and J by 4 bases. The CDR3 is 14 residues long. This CDR3 is CASQPTSGSYEQYF. The CDR3 coding sequence is TGTGCCAGCCAACCGACTAGCGGGAGTTACGAGCAGTACTTC.

The chain uses TRBV19 and TRBJ2-6; D perhaps matches TRBD2 (5 bases). This CDR3 has 16 residues. Deletions cut 6 bases from V and 0 bases from J, with 12 bases between. Per the germline V gene, CDR1 is LNHDA and CDR2 is SQIVND (reference sequence). CDR3 nucleotides: TGTGCCAGTAGCCTGCCCGGGATCTCTGGGGCCAACGTCCTGACTTTC. As protein: CASSLPGISGANVLTF. Filled out from reference TRBV19 and TRBJ2-6, the complete variable domain reads DGGITQSPKYLFRKEGQNVTLSCEQNLNHDAMYWYRQDPGQGLRLIYYSQIVNDFQKGDIAEGYSVSREKKESFPLTVTSAQKNPTAFYLCASSLPGISGANVLTFGAGSRLTVL.

This sequence joins TRBV5-1 and TRBJ2-6; D not resolved. Deletions cut 2 bases from V and 0 bases from J, with 9 bases between. The CDR3 length is 16 residues. CDR1 and CDR2 from the germline V gene are SGHRS and YFSETQ. The CDR3 DNA follows: TGCGCCAGCAGCTTACAAATCTCCTCTGGGGCCAACGTCCTGACTTTC. Amino acids: CASSLQISSGANVLTF.

The chain employs TRBV11-2 and TRBJ2-3; TRBD2 aligns across 7 bases. Looked up from germline, CDR1 is SGHAT and CDR2 is FQNNGV. The V gene end was trimmed by 4 bases and the J gene end by 0 bases; junction bases not matched to a gene: 16. The CDR3 covers 19 residues. The CDR3 DNA reads as TGTGCCAGCAGCTCCAGGGTAGGGAGGGGTATGAGGAGCACAGATACGCAGTATTTT. Residues: CASSSRVGRGMRSTDTQYF.

This rearrangement joins TRBV5-6 to TRBJ2-2; 9 nucleotides match TRBD1. V gave up 1 base and J gave up 3 bases; unmatched junction bases: 1. The CDR3 loop spans 15 amino acids. Germline V gives CDR1 SGHDT, CDR2 YYEEEE. The CDR3 sequence: CASSLRQGDTGELFF. For the CDR3, the DNA is TGTGCCAGCAGCTTGCGACAGGGGGACACCGGGGAGCTGTTTTTT.

The gene calls are TRBV12-3 or TRBV12-4 and TRBJ1-2, with TRBD1 matching over 7 bases. The CDR3 contains 15 residues. Trimming at V came to 6 bases and at J to 0 bases, leaving 7 bases not matched to a gene. This chain's CDR3 is CASRTTDRTNYGYTF. Here the CDR3 DNA reads TGTGCCAGCAGAACCACGGACAGGACTAACTATGGCTACACCTTC.

The chain has TRBV5-1 and TRBJ1-5; D unclear. This CDR3 contains 15 residues. The ends were cut back, 4 bases at V and 5 bases at J, with 16 bases in the middle. Germline CDR1 reads SGHRS; CDR2 reads YFSETQ. This chain's CDR3 is CASSPRAGYYQPQHF. The CDR3 region has the DNA TGCGCCAGCAGCCCGCGGGCGGGGTATTATCAGCCCCAGCATTTT. Full variable domain (outside the CDR3, taken from reference TRBV5-1 and TRBJ1-5): KAGVTQTPRYLIKTRGQQVTLSCSPISGHRSVSWYQQTPGQGLQFLFEYFSETQRNKGNFPGRFSGRQFSNSRSEMNVSTLELGDSALYLCASSPRAGYYQPQHFGDGTRLSIL.

J is TRBJ2-1 and V is TRBV3-1; 10 positions match TRBD2. Trimming at V came to 1 base and at J to 4 bases, leaving 7 bases not matched to a gene. There are 17 residues in the CDR3. Germline CDR1 and CDR2: LGHDT and YNNKEL (reference sequence). CDR3 amino acids: CASSQGSGTSAYNEQFF. The CDR3 DNA reads as TGTGCCAGCAGCCAAGGTTCCGGGACTAGCGCTTACAATGAGCAGTTCTTC.

The chain has TRBV20-1 and TRBJ2-7; D remains unclear. The germline gives CDR1 DFQATT, CDR2 SNEGSKA (reference sequence). V was trimmed by 4 bases and J by 0 bases, leaving 16 bases between them. CDR3 length: 15 amino acids. The CDR3 bases are TGCAGTGCTATCCCCCCCGACTTGAGCTCCTACGAGCAGTACTTC. It specifies CSAIPPDLSSYEQYF.

The J gene is TRBJ1-4, the V gene TRBV3-1; weak D call: TRBD1 (6 bases). V was clipped by 4 bases and J by 3 bases, with 12 bases between them. Germline V gene lookup returns CDR1 LGHDT and CDR2 YNNKEL (reference sequence). The CDR3 length is 15 residues. CDR3 loop: CASSRLSGANEKLFF. The CDR3 DNA is TGTGCCAGCAGCCGCCTCTCAGGGGCTAATGAAAAACTGTTTTTT.

V usage is TRBV12-3 or TRBV12-4 and J usage is TRBJ2-1; 11 positions agree with TRBD2. Unmatched junction bases numbered 12, after V lost 6 bases and J lost 8 bases. CDR3 length: 16 amino acids. In nucleotides, the CDR3 is TGTGCCAGCAGCACCCGTATAGCGGGAGGGCCCGATGAGCAGTTCTTC. Protein product: CASSTRIAGGPDEQFF.

V and J are TRBV20-1 and TRBJ2-5; TRBD1 matches 8 bases. The CDR3 loop spans 16 amino acids. Trimming at V came to 0 bases and at J to 2 bases, leaving 8 bases not matched to a gene. CDR1 and CDR2 from the germline V gene are DFQATT and SNEGSKA (reference sequence). The CDR3 reads CSARDVTGGGQETQYF. In DNA, the CDR3 is TGCAGTGCTAGAGATGTAACAGGGGGTGGACAAGAGACCCAGTACTTC.

The J gene is TRBJ2-1, the V gene TRBV9; D is unclear. The V gene's germline CDR1 is SGDLS and CDR2 YYNGEE. The V and J ends lost 4 bases and 9 bases respectively, with 14 bases between them. The CDR3 runs to 13 residues. In DNA, the CDR3 is TGTGCCAGCAGCTCCAGAGGAGATCCTGAGCAGTTCTTC. Protein sequence: CASSSRGDPEQFF.

This clonotype was seen only once. The chain recombines TRBV3-1 with TRBJ2-7; 8 bases align to TRBD2. The V gene end was trimmed by 0 bases and the J gene end by 3 bases; junction bases not matched to a gene: 10. CDR3 length: 17 amino acids. The germline V gene encodes CDR1 LGHDT and CDR2 YNNKEL (reference sequence). The CDR3 protein is CASSQDRLAGRLYEQYF. The CDR3 DNA is TGTGCCAGCAGCCAAGATAGGCTAGCGGGCCGCCTCTACGAGCAGTACTTC.

This clonotype came up once. V usage is TRBV3-1 and J usage is TRBJ2-7; D remains unclear. This CDR3 comprises 16 residues. V was shortened by 0 bases and J by 2 bases, with 14 bases between the two germline ends. Germline V gene sequence: CDR1 LGHDT, CDR2 YNNKEL (reference sequence). The CDR3 DNA is TGTGCCAGCAGCCAAGAATTTGCGGATTCCGCCTACGAGCAGTACTTC. Its protein is CASSQEFADSAYEQYF.

This sequence joins TRBV20-1 and TRBJ1-2; no definite D call. The CDR3 is made up of 9 amino acids. Germline V CDR1 and CDR2: DFQATT, SNEGSKA (reference sequence). The V end lost 6 bases, the J end lost 2 bases, and 1 base lay between the germline ends. The CDR3 here is CSANYGYTF. The CDR3 DNA follows: TGCAGTGCGAACTATGGCTACACCTTC.

The genes are TRBV12-3 or TRBV12-4 and TRBJ1-2; D possibly corresponds to TRBD1 (6 bases). The V end lost 6 bases, the J end lost 5 bases, and 10 bases lay between the germline ends. The CDR3 extends over 12 amino acids. The CDR3 spells CASSTGIYGYTF. Here the CDR3 DNA reads TGTGCCAGCAGCACAGGGATTTATGGCTACACCTTC.

This clonotype has just one count. The chain couples TRBV3-1 to TRBJ2-1; unclear D gene. Germline V lookup: CDR1 LGHDT, CDR2 YNNKEL (reference sequence). This CDR3 has 13 residues. V was clipped by 3 bases and J by 5 bases, with 8 bases between them. CDR3 sequence (DNA): TGTGCCAGCAGCCATTACCAGGACAATGAGCAGTTCTTC. It is translated as CASSHYQDNEQFF.

The chain is built from TRBV28 and TRBJ2-3; no firm D call. Germline values: CDR1 MDHEN, CDR2 SYDVKM. CDR3 length: 13 amino acids. The V end was cut by 5 bases, the J end by 4 bases, with 10 bases between. CDR3 in amino acids: CASSPSTPDTQYF. The CDR3 DNA reads TGTGCCAGCAGTCCATCGACCCCAGATACGCAGTATTTT. Full variable domain (remainder filled in from reference TRBV28 and TRBJ2-3): DVKVTQSSRYLVKRTGEKVFLECVQDMDHENMFWYRQDPGLGLRLIYFSYDVKMKEKGDIPEGYSVSREKKERFSLILESASTNQTSMYLCASSPSTPDTQYFGPGTRLTVL.

This clonotype was counted once. The chain has TRBV12-3 or TRBV12-4 and TRBJ2-7; 8 nucleotides align to TRBD2. The CDR3 extends over 15 amino acids. The trim removed 2 bases at V and 4 bases at J, leaving 7 bases unmatched. CDR3 in DNA: TGTGCCAGCAGTTTAATGGGACTAGGGTTGTACGAGCAGTACTTC. Amino acid sequence: CASSLMGLGLYEQYF.

This clonotype was detected only a few times. The V and J genes are TRBV7-2 and TRBJ2-7; D is unclear. Germline V lookup: CDR1 SGHTA, CDR2 FQGNSA. Trimming took off 0 bases at V and 0 bases at J, with 3 bases between the two ends. The CDR3 is 13 amino acids. CDR3 sequence reads: CASSLASSYEQYF. CDR3 DNA sequence: TGTGCCAGCAGCTTAGCTAGCTCCTACGAGCAGTACTTC.

The rearrangement uses TRBV12-3 or TRBV12-4 and TRBJ2-6, with D unresolved. The CDR3 extends over 15 amino acids. V was clipped by 3 bases and J by 3 bases, with 9 bases between them. The CDR3 region is CASSFLILGANVLTF. The CDR3 bases are TGTGCCAGCAGTTTTTTGATTCTTGGGGCCAACGTCCTGACTTTC.

This clonotype was recorded only once. V gene TRBV2 combines with J gene TRBJ1-5; 9 bases are a match to TRBD1. From germline, CDR1 is SNHLY and CDR2 FYNNEI. Losses at the gene ends were 5 bases for V and 2 bases for J; bases not matched to a gene: 4. The CDR3 consists of 15 residues. For the CDR3, the DNA is TGTGCCAGCAGTACACAGGGGGCGGGCAATCAGCCCCAGCATTTT. It encodes CASSTQGAGNQPQHF.

V is TRBV7-9 and J is TRBJ1-2; TRBD1 aligns across 7 bases. The V gene's germline CDR1 is SEHNR and CDR2 FQNEAQ (reference sequence). The CDR3 has 15 amino acids. V was pared by 3 bases and J by 0 bases, with 4 bases of the junction left unmatched. DNA of the CDR3: TGTGCCAGCAGCTTCGGGACAGCCGCTAACTATGGCTACACCTTC. Translated, it gives CASSFGTAANYGYTF.

J is TRBJ1-2 and V is TRBV6-5; 7 nucleotides agree with TRBD1. The CDR3 loop spans 15 amino acids. V lost 6 bases to trimming and J lost 8 bases; unmatched junction nucleotides: 15. Germline assignment: CDR1 MNHEY and CDR2 SVGAGI. The CDR3 nucleotides are TGTGCCAGCAGAGACGGACAGGCTACATACCAGGGCTACACCTTC. Amino acids: CASRDGQATYQGYTF.

This sequence joins TRBV2 and TRBJ2-7; no reliable D call. The V gene lost 2 bases and the J gene lost 3 bases, with 14 bases spanning the gap. CDR3 length equals 15 residues. Germline values: CDR1 SNHLY, CDR2 FYNNEI. The CDR3 nucleotides are TGTGCCAGCAGTGAATCCTCGTGGACGGGCTACGAGCAGTACTTC. This codes for CASSESSWTGYEQYF. The whole variable domain, remainder taken from reference TRBV2 and TRBJ2-7, is EPEVTQTPSHQVTQMGQEVILRCVPISNHLYFYWYRQILGQKVEFLVSFYNNEISEKSEIFDDQFSVERPDGSNFTLKIRSTKLEDSAMYFCASSESSWTGYEQYFGPGTRLTVT.